Sequencing of this T cell receptor (beta chain) was carried out in a study of persistence of HIV-infected CD4 T cells. Germline lookup yields CDR1 SGHRS and CDR2 YFSETQ. J gave up 5 bases and V 6 bases, and 16 bases lay outside the gene matches. The CDR3 totals 16 residues. In the case of this clone: Its specificity is unknown.

This was the immunoSEQ version 4 assay in survey mode. Clones were sequenced by immunoSEQ multiplex PCR, and TCRdb holds only the in-frame ones, with some missing. The sample includes 50,000 or so clones, more than 60% of them seen just once. The stimulus was lysate of CMV-infected fibroblasts, 9 to 10 ug/mL. Sorted nonresponding memory CD4+ T cells were CD40L-negative, CD69-negative, CD45RO-high. This clonotype originated in an adult man with HIV who was CMV-seropositive. The rearrangement joins TRBV5-1 to TRBJ1-1, with 7 bases matching TRBD1. The sample consisted of CD4+ T cells sorted from PBMCs after roughly 17-hour stimulation, taken from a patient who received antiretroviral therapy. CDR3 nucleotides: TGCGCCAGCATCACTTCTCCATCGACAGGGCGAACTGAAGCTTTCTTT. This codes for CASITSPSTGRTEAFF.